This TCR beta chain was identified in a study of blood T cell repertoires in COVID-19. Study-level information: Sample material is recorded as cDNA or gDNA derived from T cells, B-cell-depleted T cells, or PBMCs.

Germline assignment: CDR1 KGHSH and CDR2 LQKENI. V lost 2 bases, J lost 2 bases, and 2 bases stayed unmatched. The CDR3 covers 14 residues. Authors' analysis steps: From reference gene primer amplification, estimates of nucleated cell counts were derived. Some clones are missing from TCRdb's copy, which holds only in-frame ones; the method was immunoSEQ multiplex PCR. The DNA gave D and trimming, while V, J and clone size come from that table. The sample lists over 300,000 clones, almost 85% seen once, with about 7% in the top ten. The sequence came from a human donor in a cohort sampled during active COVID-19. The chain links TRBV18 to TRBJ1-2; 7 bases match TRBD1. The material sequenced was peripheral blood. The CDR3 DNA is TGTGCCAGCTCACCAGCACAGGGGAACTATGGCTACACCTTC. This encodes CASSPAQGNYGYTF.